The subject of this entry is one T cell receptor (beta chain). Its antigen is unidentified. TRB cDNA libraries were made by UMI-labeled 5' RACE. After re-calling the 5' RACE reads, TCRdb lists one entry per CDR3 protein, DNA absent. The record lists 46,000 or so distinct CDR3 sequences, of which the ten most abundant hold roughly 2.5%. The data are from a study of CXCR3-negative and CXCR3-positive naive CD8 T cells. Study-wide results and limits: Diversity was high in both naive subsets and much lower in memory cells.

CDR3 size: 12 residues. CDR1 and CDR2 from the germline V gene are SQVTM and ANQGSEA. What was sequenced was naive CXCR3- CD8+ T cells from blood. Subset given: CD45RO-CCR7+CD27+CD95- naive CD8+ T cells lacking CXCR3 (TNR3-). This chain links TRBV29-1 with TRBJ2-7; as DNA is missing, the TRBD1 call by TCRdb cannot be tested. The TCR sequence derives from a human donor in good health. Some clones in this sample may be carry-over from other donors' samples. The CDR3 spells CSVQGAVNEQYF.